This section outlines one T cell receptor (beta chain) sequence together with its context. The data originate from a study of blood T cell repertoires in COVID-19. Study at large: The study drew acute and convalescent COVID-19 samples from the United States, Italy and Spain.

Some clones are missing from TCRdb's copy, which holds only in-frame ones; the method was immunoSEQ multiplex PCR. Here the sample spans about 300,000 clones, just under 90% being singletons. Specimen: PBMCs or T cells enriched from blood (not recorded which). This TCR came from a woman aged 45 to 65 who had been exposed to COVID-19.

This chain's CDR3 is CASSRQGEAFF. CDR3 sequence (DNA): TGTGCCAGCAGTCGACAGGGGGAAGCTTTCTTT. J is TRBJ1-1 and V is TRBV12-3 or TRBV12-4; 8 bases match TRBD1. J lost 8 bases, V lost 5 bases, and 1 base had no gene match. CDR3 size: 11 residues.